One TCR beta chain is described in this entry. CDR1 is MDHEN, CDR2 SYDVKM, per germline. The J segment lost 2 bases and the V segment lost 6 bases, leaving 7 bases of the junction unmatched. CDR3 size: 15 residues. This sample is drawn from a study of blood T cell repertoires in COVID-19. The wider study: Samples taken during acute and convalescent COVID-19 were collected in the United States, Italy and Spain. T cells, B-cell-depleted T cells, or PBMCs provided the cDNA or gDNA that served as material.

In the original processing: Reference gene primer amplification gave nucleated cell count estimates. TCRdb keeps only in-frame clones here, not all; method: immunoSEQ multiplex PCR. V and J calls and clone size are copied from that table; D and trimming were computed from the DNA. The sample holds 250,000 to 300,000 clones, 88% seen once. Input material: peripheral blood. The receptor comes from a woman aged 25 to 39 who had recovered from COVID-19. This sequence joins TRBV28 and TRBJ2-7, with 10 bases that match TRBD2. CDR3 nucleotide sequence: TGTGCCAGCAGCCTGAGACTAGCGGGCCCCTACGAGCAGTACTTC. Translated: CASSLRLAGPYEQYF.